This TCR beta chain was identified during a study of T cells in Graves' hyperthyroidism and ophthalmopathy. Whole-study results and caveats: Blood also contained most expanded thyroid clonotypes above 0.001. In the analysis, a 13 V-J model separated ophthalmopathy from stable hyperthyroidism.

In regard to this clonotype: The target antigen is unknown.

The V end lost 5 bases, the J end lost 1 base, and 11 bases lay between the germline ends. Germline V gives CDR1 SGHTA, CDR2 FQGTGA. The CDR3 loop spans 15 amino acids. It was RNA transcripts that yielded the amplified TCR beta CDR3 regions. The TCR CDR3 first-round RT-PCR relied on the HTBI primer set. MiXCR, applied by TCRdb to the multiplex PCR reads, yields one record per CDR3 protein. The data show roughly 840,000 distinct CDR3 sequences, 38% seen once. The V gene is TRBV7-3, the J gene TRBJ2-2; D is possibly TRBD2 (5 bases). The source is a man aged 18-30 years with Graves' hyperthyroidism. The sequencing input was blood. In DNA, the CDR3 is TGTGCCAGCAGCAACGGACTGGGGAACACCGGGGAGCTGTTTTTT. Residues: CASSNGLGNTGELFF. The variable domain in full, completed from reference TRBV7-3 and TRBJ2-2, reads GAGVSQTPSNKVTEKGKYVELRCDPISGHTALYWYRQSLGQGPEFLIYFQGTGAADDSGLPNDRFFAVRPEGSVSTLKIQRTERGDSAVYLCASSNGLGNTGELFFGEGSRLTVL.